The clone carrying this T cell receptor (beta chain) has a count of ten or more. After removal of 4 bases from V and 3 bases from J, the junction contained 6 bases not matched to a gene. The CDR3 consists of 15 residues. The germline V gene encodes CDR1 SNHLY and CDR2 FYNNEI. Specified time point: blood at routine non-recurrence follow-up after resection. Sequencing was performed on whole RNA extracted from tumor and nontumor lung tissue, or from frozen PBMC, and the material was left unsorted. These data belong to a study of spatial heterogeneity in lung cancer. Study-wide background: Alpha-chain detections were consistently fewer than beta-chain detections among the sequences.

TCRdb called the 5' RACE reads again in MiXCR, with one record for every CDR3 protein. This sample yields tens of thousands of distinct CDR3 sequences, of which about 7.4% are seen a single time; 35% belongs to the top ten. The receptor was isolated from a female donor with early-stage non-small cell lung cancer. This sequence joins TRBV2 and TRBJ2-1, with TRBD1 matching 7 bases. This material consisted of PBMCs, taken at follow-up. CDR3 sequence (DNA): TGTGCCAGCAGTGTACAGGGGTCCGGCTACAATGAGCAGTTCTTC. This sequence encodes CASSVQGSGYNEQFF.